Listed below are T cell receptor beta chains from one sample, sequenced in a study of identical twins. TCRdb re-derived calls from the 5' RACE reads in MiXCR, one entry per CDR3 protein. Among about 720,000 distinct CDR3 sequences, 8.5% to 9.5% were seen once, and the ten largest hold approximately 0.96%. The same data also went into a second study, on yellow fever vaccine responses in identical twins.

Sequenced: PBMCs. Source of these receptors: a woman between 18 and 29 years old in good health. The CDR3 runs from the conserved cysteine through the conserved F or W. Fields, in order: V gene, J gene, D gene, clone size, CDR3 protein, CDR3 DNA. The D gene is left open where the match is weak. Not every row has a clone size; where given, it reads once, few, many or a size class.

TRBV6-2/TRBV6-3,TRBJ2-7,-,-,CASTYGFEQYF,TGTGCCAGCACCTACGGGTTCGAGCAGTACTTC
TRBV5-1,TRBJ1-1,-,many,CASSLVLRPEKGAFF,TGCGCCAGCAGCTTGGTACTCAGGCCGGAAAAGGGAGCTTTCTTT
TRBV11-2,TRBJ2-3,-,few,CASSHGGNTQYF,TGTGCCAGCAGCCACGGTGGGAATACGCAGTATTTT
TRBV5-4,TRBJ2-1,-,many,CASSLEVGRGSYNEQFF,TGTGCCAGCAGCTTGGAAGTGGGACGAGGCTCCTACAATGAGCAGTTCTTC
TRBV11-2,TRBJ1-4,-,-,CASSLDPRGLATNEKLFF,TGTGCCAGCAGCTTAGATCCCAGGGGCCTAGCAACTAATGAAAAACTGTTTTTT
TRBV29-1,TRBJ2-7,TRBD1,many,CSVQGARREQYF,TGCAGCGTTCAGGGGGCGCGTCGCGAGCAGTACTTC
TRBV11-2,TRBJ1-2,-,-,CASSPPSKIYGYTF,TGTGCCAGCAGCCCGCCCTCTAAGATCTATGGCTACACCTTC
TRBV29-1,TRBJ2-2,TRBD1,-,CSAALGQGTGELFF,TGCAGCGCCGCCCTGGGACAGGGCACCGGGGAGCTGTTTTTT
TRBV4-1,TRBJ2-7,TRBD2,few,CASSQSDSPLLAGSSSYEQYF,TGCGCCAGCAGCCAGTCGGACAGCCCCCTACTAGCGGGAAGTTCCTCCTACGAGCAGTACTTC
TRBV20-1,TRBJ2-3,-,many,CSASRATDTQYF,TGCAGTGCTAGCAGGGCTACAGATACGCAGTATTTT
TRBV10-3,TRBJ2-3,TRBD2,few,CAISESLPSGSPSTDTQYF,TGTGCCATCAGTGAGTCATTGCCTAGCGGGAGTCCATCCACAGATACGCAGTATTTT
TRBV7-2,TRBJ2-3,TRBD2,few,CASARQRGGGSTDTQYF,TGTGCCAGCGCCCGGCAAAGAGGCGGGGGAAGCACAGATACGCAGTATTTT
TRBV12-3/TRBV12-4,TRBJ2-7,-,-,CASRFSGGGFEQYF,TGTGCCAGCAGGTTTAGCGGTGGGGGGTTCGAACAGTACTTC
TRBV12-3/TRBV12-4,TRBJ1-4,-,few,CASRSLPTGGRSEKLFF,TGTGCCAGCAGGTCACTTCCCACCGGGGGGCGCTCTGAAAAACTGTTTTTT
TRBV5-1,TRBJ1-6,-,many,CASSLSRDNNSPLHF,TGCGCCAGCAGCTTGTCCCGGGACAATAATTCACCCCTCCACTTT
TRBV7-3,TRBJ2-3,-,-,CASSLLKPTDTQYF,TGTGCCAGCAGCTTACTAAAACCGACAGATACGCAGTATTTT
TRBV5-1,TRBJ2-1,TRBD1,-,CASSLDGTGGMFF,TGCGCCAGCAGCTTGGATGGGACAGGGGGCATGTTCTTC
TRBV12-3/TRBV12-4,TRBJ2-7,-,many,CASSLGRGSSYEQYF,TGTGCCAGCAGTTTAGGCCGTGGGAGCTCCTACGAGCAGTACTTC
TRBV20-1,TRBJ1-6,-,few,CSARGESRYNSPLHF,TGCAGTGCTAGAGGGGAGAGTCGCTATAATTCACCCCTCCACTTT
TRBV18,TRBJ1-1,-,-,CASSSLVVNTEAFF,TGTGCCAGCTCATCCTTAGTAGTTAACACTGAAGCTTTCTTT
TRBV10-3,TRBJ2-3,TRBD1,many,CAISEGQGGSTDTQYF,TGTGCCATCAGTGAGGGACAGGGAGGAAGCACAGATACGCAGTATTTT
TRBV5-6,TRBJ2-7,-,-,CASSLGFGDVVEQYF,TGTGCCAGCAGCTTGGGGTTTGGGGATGTGGTCGAGCAGTACTTC
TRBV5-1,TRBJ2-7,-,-,CASSSWESSGIPYEQYF,TGCGCCAGCAGCTCGTGGGAGTCGTCGGGGATTCCCTACGAGCAGTACTTC
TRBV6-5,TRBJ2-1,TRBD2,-,CASSYYLAGVYNEQFF,TGTGCCAGCAGTTATTATCTAGCGGGGGTCTACAATGAGCAGTTCTTC
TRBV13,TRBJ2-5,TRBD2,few,CASSLTSGREETQYF,TGTGCCAGCAGCTTAACTAGCGGGCGCGAGGAGACCCAGTACTTC
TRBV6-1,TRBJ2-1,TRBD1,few,CASSPLDRAYNEQFF,TGTGCCAGCAGTCCCCTCGACAGGGCCTACAATGAGCAGTTCTTC
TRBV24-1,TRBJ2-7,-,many,CATSDPRRSSYEQYF,TGTGCCACCAGTGATCCGCGCAGGAGCTCCTACGAGCAGTACTTC
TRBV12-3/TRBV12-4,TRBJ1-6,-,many,CASSLTGSLERPLHF,TGTGCCAGCAGTTTAACGGGCAGCCTAGAAAGGCCCCTCCACTTT
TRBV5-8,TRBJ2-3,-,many,CASSPSPSTDTQYF,TGTGCCAGCAGCCCCAGCCCTAGCACAGATACGCAGTATTTT
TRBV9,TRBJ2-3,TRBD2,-,CASSVALAGGRSDTQYF,TGTGCCAGCAGCGTAGCGCTAGCGGGGGGGCGGTCAGATACGCAGTATTTT
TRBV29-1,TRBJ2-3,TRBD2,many,CSVEDRLAGDTQYF,TGCAGCGTTGAAGACAGACTAGCGGGAGATACGCAGTATTTT
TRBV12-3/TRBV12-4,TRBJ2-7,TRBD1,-,CASQFLGTGDEQYF,TGTGCCAGCCAGTTCCTGGGAACAGGGGACGAGCAGTACTTC
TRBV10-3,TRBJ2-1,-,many,CAISESLYNEQFF,TGTGCCATCAGTGAGTCGTTGTACAATGAGCAGTTCTTC
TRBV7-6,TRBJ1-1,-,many,CASSLAGEEAFF,TGTGCCAGCAGCTTAGCGGGAGAAGAAGCTTTCTTT
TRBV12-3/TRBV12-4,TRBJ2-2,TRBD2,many,CASSSWGAGEFGELFF,TGTGCCAGCAGCTCTTGGGGAGCGGGAGAGTTCGGGGAGCTGTTTTTT
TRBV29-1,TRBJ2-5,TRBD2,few,CSVRGSGGQETQYF,TGCAGCGTCCGGGGTAGCGGGGGACAAGAGACCCAGTACTTC
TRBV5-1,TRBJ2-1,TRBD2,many,CASSFGTSGRATVNEQFF,TGCGCCAGCAGTTTTGGGACTAGCGGGAGGGCAACGGTCAATGAGCAGTTCTTC